This entry lists 4 T cell receptor beta chains sequenced from one sample in a study of cytomegalovirus exposure and HLA in healthy donors. 60 Vbeta and 13 Jbeta primers were used in PCR. The table came from immunoSEQ multiplex PCR; TCRdb's copy has only in-frame clones and leaves some out. Of approximately 160,000 clones listed, approximately 80% are singletons. Sequencing was done on a sample of PBMCs. These receptors originate from a female donor in good health and CMV-seronegative.

This chain connects TRBV5-1 to TRBJ1-4, with 7 nucleotides matching TRBD1. Germline trimming cut 5 bases from V and 0 bases from J; bases unmatched to any gene: 1. The CDR3 consists of 14 residues. Germline values: CDR1 SGHRS, CDR2 YFSETQ. The CDR3 sequence is CASRQGPTNEKLFF. The CDR3 DNA reads as TGCGCCAGCAGACAGGGGCCAACTAATGAAAAACTGTTTTTT.

The V gene is TRBV5-1, the J gene TRBJ2-5, with TRBD1 matching 7 bases. Near its end, the DNA agrees better with TRBJ2-7, so the J call may be wrong. Germline CDR1 SGHRS, CDR2 YFSETQ. This CDR3 has 14 amino acids. As DNA, the CDR3 is TGCGCCAGCAGCCCTAGACAGGGTTCATACGAGCAGTACTTC. It codes for CASSPRQGSYEQYF.

The chain couples TRBV7-2 to TRBJ1-6; D not certain. The CDR3 covers 12 residues. CDR1 and CDR2 (germline): SGHTA, FQGNSA. V was shortened by 0 bases and J by 15 bases, with 9 bases between the two germline ends. The CDR3: CASSLANRGLHF. The CDR3, as DNA: TGTGCCAGCAGCTTAGCGAACCGCGGCCTCCACTTT. The full variable domain, in which reference TRBV7-2 and TRBJ1-6 provide the parts outside the CDR3, is GAGVSQSPSNKVTEKGKDVELRCDPISGHTALYWYRQSLGQGLEFLIYFQGNSAPDKSGLPSDRFSAERTGGSVSTLTIQRTQQEDSAVYLCASSLANRGLHFGNGTRLTVT.

This chain links TRBV5-1 with TRBJ2-1, with 9 positions matching TRBD2. Germline CDR1 and CDR2: SGHRS and YFSETQ. This CDR3 region has 15 residues. Losses at the gene ends were 6 bases for V and 5 bases for J; bases not matched to a gene: 9. This chain's CDR3 is CASMRQAGGNNEQFF. The CDR3 region has the DNA TGCGCCAGCATGAGACAAGCGGGAGGAAACAATGAGCAGTTCTTC.